This TCR beta chain was documented in a study of T cell repertoires in cytomegalovirus infection. Study details: Public TCR beta signatures marked donors with CMV infection and the matching HLA.

This clonotype came up a few times. What it binds is not known. TCRdb recomputed calls from the reads with MiXCR, one row per CDR3 protein. The sample yields fewer than 1,000,000 distinct CDR3 sequences, about 33% seen once. The sequencing here drew on cultured CD8+ T cells from PBMCs, taken from culture after CMV antigen stimulation. This receptor was obtained from a human donor in good health (CMV status not recorded). Some clones in this sample may be carry-over from other donors' samples.

CDR3 sequence reads: CASSPARGGAGNNEQFF. The DNA of the CDR3 is TGTGCCAGCAGTCCCGCGAGAGGGGGGGCCGGTAACAATGAGCAGTTCTTC. The genes are TRBV6-2 or TRBV6-3 and TRBJ2-1, with a possible D match to TRBD2 (7 bases). Trimming left V 5 bases short and J 5 bases short, with 22 bases between. The CDR3 runs to 17 residues. The germline V gene has CDR1 MNHEY and CDR2 SVGEGT.